This TCR beta chain was captured in a study of T cell repertoires in cytomegalovirus infection. Whole-study context: Through public TCR beta signatures, both CMV infection and matching HLA type were indicated. Findings and limits, study-wide: The cumulative frequency of public TCR beta families distinguished individuals who carried CMV together with the relevant HLA.

As regards this clonotype: Its antigen is still unknown.

Using its own MiXCR run on the reads, TCRdb lists one record per CDR3 protein. Here the sample spans 150,000 to 160,000 distinct CDR3 sequences, 23% being singletons. Sequenced: PBMCs. The source is a human donor in good health (CMV status not recorded). Some clones in this sample may be carry-over from other donors' samples.

The CDR3 is CASSPGQGYQPQHF. CDR3 nucleotides: TGTGCCAGCAGCCCGGGACAGGGGTATCAGCCCCAGCATTTT. The chain is built from TRBV2 and TRBJ1-5, with 10 bases matching TRBD1. The CDR3 contains 14 residues. Germline-derived CDR1 and CDR2 are SNHLY and FYNNEI. Trimming cost V 6 bases and J 5 bases; bases outside gene matches: 4.